Listed here are 30 T cell receptor beta chains from one sample, sequenced in a study of cytomegalovirus exposure and HLA in healthy donors. A multiplex PCR was run with 60 Vbeta primers and 13 Jbeta primers. Assay: immunoSEQ multiplex PCR; the TCRdb copy retains only in-frame clones and omits some. The sample lists a few hundred thousand clones; about 83% were seen once. The sample was PBMCs. The receptors derive from a woman between 40 and 50 years old in good health and CMV-seropositive.

The rearrangement links TRBV30 to TRBJ2-2; no clear D. The CDR3 extends over 16 amino acids. The germline V gene encodes CDR1 GTSNPN and CDR2 SVGIG (reference sequence). V was cut by 0 bases and J by 2 bases, with 13 bases left in between. The CDR3 DNA reads as TGTGCCTGGAGTGTAACCCCAAGCTCAAACACCGGGGAGCTGTTTTTT. Residues: CAWSVTPSSNTGELFF.

DNA of the CDR3: TGTGCCAGCTCACCGAAATTAACAGAAAGTTACACTGAAGCTTTCTTT. The encoded protein is CASSPKLTESYTEAFF. This sequence joins TRBV18 and TRBJ1-1; no clear D. The CDR3 runs to 16 residues. Germline loops: CDR1 KGHSH, CDR2 LQKENI. Trimming took 3 bases from V and 3 from J, leaving 17 bases between them.

The CDR3 spells CASSLGLGNTDTQYF. The CDR3 DNA sequence: TGCGCCAGCAGCCTGGGACTAGGGAACACAGATACGCAGTATTTT. V and J are TRBV4-3 and TRBJ2-3, with 8 nucleotides matching TRBD2. The CDR3 length is 15 residues. The junction had 5 bases not matched to a gene; V was cut back by 4 bases and J by 2 bases. The germline V gene encodes CDR1 LGHNA and CDR2 YSLEER.

The chain links TRBV18 to TRBJ2-3; either TRBD1 or TRBD2 may fit D (6 bases each). The CDR3 contains 15 residues. Trimming removed 6 bases at V and 8 bases at J, with 21 bases between. Per germline, CDR1 KGHSH and CDR2 LQKENI. The CDR3 DNA is TGTGCCAGCTCCCCAGGGGACTCCCTGGAGGGTACGCAGTATTTT. It translates to CASSPGDSLEGTQYF.

The CDR3 DNA follows: TGTGCCAGCAGCGACCACAGGGGGCGGATCACAGATACGCAGTATTTT. Protein sequence: CASSDHRGRITDTQYF. The chain uses TRBV13 and TRBJ2-3, with 9 bases that match TRBD1. CDR3 size: 16 residues. V lost 5 bases and J lost 2; bases outside the gene matches: 8. Germline V gene lookup returns CDR1 PRHDT and CDR2 FYEKMQ (reference sequence).

This CDR3 reads CASSRTESTDTQYF. As DNA, the CDR3 is TGTGCCAGCAGTCGTACAGAGAGCACAGATACGCAGTATTTT. V is TRBV6-6 and J is TRBJ2-3; D is ambiguous. V dropped 5 bases and J dropped 0 bases, with 9 bases sitting between them. The germline V gene has CDR1 MNHNY and CDR2 SVGAGI (reference sequence). The CDR3 runs to 14 residues.

This rearrangement joins TRBV28 to TRBJ2-7, with TRBD1 matching over 7 bases. This CDR3 contains 14 residues. Germline trimming cut 8 bases from V and 1 base from J; bases unmatched to any gene: 8. The V gene's germline CDR1 is MDHEN and CDR2 SYDVKM. The CDR3 DNA reads as TGTGCCAGCGAATCCGGGACAGTTTCCTACGAGCAGTACTTC. Protein: CASESGTVSYEQYF.

This chain uses TRBV9 with TRBJ1-2; D is perhaps TRBD1 (6 bases). V gave up 4 bases and J gave up 4 bases, with 17 bases separating them. CDR3 length: 15 residues. Per the germline V gene, CDR1 is SGDLS and CDR2 is YYNGEE. The CDR3 DNA follows: TGTGCCAGCAGCACCCAACCTACAGGGACCTATGGCTACACCTTC. It yields the protein CASSTQPTGTYGYTF. Full variable domain (remainder filled in from reference TRBV9 and TRBJ1-2): DSGVTQTPKHLITATGQRVTLRCSPRSGDLSVYWYQQSLDQGLQFLIQYYNGEERAKGNILERFSAQQFPDLHSELNLSSLELGDSALYFCASSTQPTGTYGYTFGSGTRLTVV.

This chain joins TRBV12-5 and TRBJ2-1; 9 bases map to TRBD2. V lost 1 base, J lost 9 bases, and 7 bases stayed unmatched. This CDR3 region has 15 residues. Germline lookup yields CDR1 LGHNT and CDR2 FRNRAP. CDR3 sequence reads: CASGLGLAGEGEQFF. The DNA for the CDR3 is TGTGCTAGTGGTTTGGGATTAGCGGGAGAGGGTGAGCAGTTCTTC.

The chain joins TRBV9 to TRBJ2-1; 7 bases fit TRBD2. This CDR3 is 13 amino acids long. V lost 0 bases to trimming and J lost 7 bases; unmatched junction nucleotides: 1. Germline-derived CDR1 and CDR2 are SGDLS and YYNGEE. CDR3 residues: CASSVGGGNEQFF. The CDR3 DNA follows: TGTGCCAGCAGCGTAGGGGGGGGGAATGAGCAGTTCTTC.

The J gene is TRBJ1-1, the V gene TRBV10-3; D remains ambiguous. The CDR3 sequence is 12 residues long. V was clipped by 4 bases and J by 4 bases, with 7 bases between them. Germline CDR1 reads ENHRY; CDR2 reads SYGVKD. The CDR3, as DNA: TGTGCCATCAGTGCGGGGAGCACTGAAGCTTTCTTT. Translating gives CAISAGSTEAFF.

This clone has just one count. The gene calls are TRBV7-9 and TRBJ1-2, with 8 bases aligning to TRBD1. The CDR3 runs 15 residues. V trimming: 4 bases; J trimming: 3 bases; junction bases outside the gene matches: 7. Per the germline V gene, CDR1 is SEHNR and CDR2 is FQNEAQ (reference sequence). Here the CDR3 reads CASSSAQGADYGYTF. CDR3 DNA sequence: TGTGCCAGCAGCTCAGCCCAGGGGGCGGACTATGGCTACACCTTC.

V gene TRBV4-2 combines with J gene TRBJ1-6, with D perhaps TRBD1 (6 bases). This CDR3 is 18 amino acids long. V shed 5 bases and J shed 2 bases, with 19 bases lying between them. Germline V gene lookup returns CDR1 LGHNA and CDR2 YNFKEQ. The CDR3 reads CASSEFQPQGTYNSPLHF. Here the CDR3 DNA reads TGTGCCAGCAGCGAATTTCAACCTCAGGGGACCTATAATTCACCCCTCCACTTT.

This clone was seen just once. The chain couples TRBV5-8 to TRBJ1-5; weak D call: TRBD1 (6 bases). V lost 4 bases, J lost 2 bases, and 10 bases lay in between. The CDR3 contains 14 residues. CDR1 is SGHTS and CDR2 is YDEGEE in the germline V gene. Written as DNA, the CDR3 is TGTGCCAGCAGCGCCCGGACAGGCAATCAGCCCCAGCATTTT. Amino acid sequence: CASSARTGNQPQHF.

This chain joins TRBV11-2 and TRBJ2-2; 13 nucleotides align to TRBD2. This CDR3 is built from 19 residues. Germline V gene data show CDR1 as SGHAT and CDR2 as FQNNGV. Trimming at V came to 5 bases and at J to 0 bases, leaving 9 bases not matched to a gene. The CDR3 DNA reads as TGTGCCAGCAGCCAAGATGGGACTAGCGGGAAGGCGAACACCGGGGAGCTGTTTTTT. Residues: CASSQDGTSGKANTGELFF.

V is TRBV11-3 and J is TRBJ2-7, with TRBD2 identical over 13 bases. V trimming: 4 bases; J trimming: 7 bases; junction bases outside the gene matches: 7. Germline-derived CDR1 and CDR2 are SGHNT and YENEEA. This CDR3 contains 15 residues. For the CDR3, the DNA is TGTGCCAGCAGCTCAGGACTAGCGGGAGCCTTTGAGCAGTACTTC. Protein: CASSSGLAGAFEQYF. Combining the CDR3 with reference TRBV11-3 and TRBJ2-7 gives the whole variable domain EAGVVQSPRYKIIEKKQPVAFWCNPISGHNTLYWYLQNLGQGPELLIRYENEEAVDDSQLPKDRFSAERLKGVDSTLKIQPAELGDSAVYLCASSSGLAGAFEQYFGPGTRLTVT.

The table lists this clone with a count of one. The CDR3 sequence is CASSLASNEQFF. CDR3 bases: TGTGCCAGCAGCTTAGCTTCCAATGAGCAGTTCTTC. The chain has TRBV11-2 and TRBJ2-1; unclear D gene. Trimming took 1 base from V and 6 from J, leaving 4 bases between them. CDR1 is SGHAT, CDR2 FQNNGV, per germline. The CDR3 has 12 residues.

This clone turned up a few times. The gene calls are TRBV4-3 and TRBJ2-3; no clear D. V lost 0 bases and J 6 bases, leaving 10 bases between the germline ends. CDR1 LGHNA and CDR2 YSLEER come from the germline V gene. This CDR3 is built from 14 residues. This CDR3 reads CASSQESVSDTQYF. In nucleotides, the CDR3 is TGCGCCAGCAGCCAAGAATCGGTTTCTGATACGCAGTATTTT.

This chain uses TRBV6-6 with TRBJ1-6; weak D call: TRBD1 (5 bases). From germline, CDR1 is MNHNY and CDR2 SVGAGI (reference sequence). V lost 5 bases and J lost 4, with 9 bases in between. This CDR3 is 14 amino acids long. The DNA of the CDR3 is TGTGCCAGCAGTATCGGGGGTTATAATTCACCCCTCCACTTT. Amino acids: CASSIGGYNSPLHF.

Details on this clone: Other DNA sequences from this sample encode an identical CDR3 as well. The gene calls are TRBV19 and TRBJ2-1; possible D gene TRBD1, 6 bases. With 6 bases removed from V and 1 base from J, the gap between germline ends came to 10 bases. The germline V gene has CDR1 LNHDA and CDR2 SQIVND (reference sequence). This CDR3 has 14 amino acids. The CDR3 DNA reads TGTGCCAGTAGCCGCCAGGGGTCCTACAATGAGCAGTTCTTC. Translating gives CASSRQGSYNEQFF. Using reference TRBV19 and TRBJ2-1 for the parts outside the CDR3, the full variable domain is DGGITQSPKYLFRKEGQNVTLSCEQNLNHDAMYWYRQDPGQGLRLIYYSQIVNDFQKGDIAEGYSVSREKKESFPLTVTSAQKNPTAFYLCASSRQGSYNEQFFGPGTRLTVL.

The V call is TRBV7-2, the J call TRBJ2-3; 12 bases are shared with TRBD1. The J segment lost 4 bases and the V segment lost 6 bases, leaving 5 bases of the junction unmatched. CDR1 is SGHTA and CDR2 is FQGNSA in the germline V gene. This CDR3 is 15 amino acids long. This CDR3 is CASRKGTGGADTQYF. Here the CDR3 DNA reads TGTGCCAGCAGAAAAGGGACAGGGGGCGCAGATACGCAGTATTTT.

This clone was seen a single time. The chain is built from TRBV28 and TRBJ2-2; no clear D gene. The CDR3 sequence is 14 residues long. V gave up 7 bases and J gave up 8 bases, with 17 bases separating them. CDR1 and CDR2 (germline): MDHEN, SYDVKM. CDR3 amino acids: CASTLSSRMGELFF. The CDR3 DNA reads as TGTGCCAGCACTCTATCCTCCCGAATGGGGGAGCTGTTTTTT.

The chain has TRBV19 and TRBJ1-5; TRBD1 matches at 9 bases. The trim removed 6 bases at V and 2 bases at J, leaving 5 bases unmatched. The CDR3 totals 15 residues. CDR1 and CDR2 from the germline V gene are LNHDA and SQIVND (reference sequence). The chain's CDR3 is CASSRDREGNQPQHF. In nucleotides, the CDR3 is TGTGCCAGTAGCCGGGACAGGGAAGGCAATCAGCCCCAGCATTTT.

The rearrangement links TRBV5-6 to TRBJ1-2; TRBD1 is a possible D gene (6 bases). V dropped 4 bases and J dropped 6 bases, with 19 bases sitting between them. Per germline, CDR1 SGHDT and CDR2 YYEEEE. This CDR3 is 15 amino acids long. The CDR3 DNA sequence: TGTGCCAGCAGCCCAGGGACATCGACCCTGGATGGCTACACCTTC. It yields the protein CASSPGTSTLDGYTF.

The V call is TRBV27, the J call TRBJ2-2; perhaps TRBD1 as D (5 bases). Trimming cost V 8 bases and J 7 bases, with 14 bases left between them. The germline V gene has CDR1 MNHEY and CDR2 SMNVEV (reference sequence). The length of the CDR3 is 13 residues. CDR3 protein: CASRTSSVGELFF. The CDR3 nucleotides are TGTGCCAGCCGGACATCCTCGGTCGGGGAGCTGTTTTTT.

The genes are TRBV2 and TRBJ2-1, with 11 bases matching TRBD2. This CDR3 is 15 amino acids long. With 6 bases clipped from V and 4 bases from J, the junction kept 5 bases outside the gene matches. CDR1 is SNHLY and CDR2 is FYNNEI in the germline V gene. The CDR3 protein is CASRASGRTYNEQFF. Here the CDR3 DNA reads TGTGCCAGCAGGGCTAGCGGGAGGACATACAATGAGCAGTTCTTC.

The CDR3 sequence is CASSFQRASHEQYF. CDR3 coding DNA: TGTGCCAGCAGCTTCCAGCGGGCCTCGCACGAGCAGTACTTC. The genes are TRBV7-2 and TRBJ2-7; D may be TRBD2 (6 bases). The CDR3 is made up of 14 amino acids. Trimming removed 3 bases at V and 5 bases at J, with 14 bases between. Germline loops: CDR1 SGHTA, CDR2 FQGNSA.

V gene TRBV9 combines with J gene TRBJ2-4, with TRBD1 as a possible D gene (6 bases). CDR3 size: 15 residues. Germline CDR1 is SGDLS and CDR2 is YYNGEE. V lost 0 bases and J lost 8, with 15 bases in between. The CDR3 is CASSVGPGHVDIQYF. DNA for the CDR3: TGTGCCAGCAGCGTAGGTCCGGGACACGTGGACATTCAGTACTTC.

In its sample, this clone was seen a few times. The chain couples TRBV19 to TRBJ1-5, with D perhaps matching TRBD1 (6 bases). The germline V gene encodes CDR1 LNHDA and CDR2 SQIVND (reference sequence). V gave up 5 bases and J gave up 1 base, with 12 bases separating them. The CDR3 loop spans 15 amino acids. CDR3 sequence (DNA): TGTGCCAGTAGTCGAGACAGGCAGAGCAATCAGCCCCAGCATTTT. Translation: CASSRDRQSNQPQHF.

CDR3 protein: CASSVSGTSGSYEQYF. In nucleotides, the CDR3 is TGTGCCAGCAGTGTCTCCGGGACTAGCGGTTCCTACGAGCAGTACTTC. V usage is TRBV6-6 and J usage is TRBJ2-7; TRBD2 matches 11 bases. CDR3 length: 16 residues. Trimming removed 5 bases from V and 1 base from J; junction bases left unmatched: 7. CDR1 is MNHNY, CDR2 SVGAGI, per germline (reference sequence).